The rows below give T cell receptor beta chains drawn from one sample of a study of blood T cell repertoires in COVID-19. Using immunoSEQ multiplex PCR, the repertoire was profiled, and TCRdb retains in-frame clones only, with some absent. This sample yields around 69,000 clones, of which roughly 81% are seen a single time; 20% belongs to the top ten. The sample comprised peripheral blood. The origin of the receptors is a woman in her 70s with acute or convalescent COVID-19. Both conserved end residues are part of each CDR3. Fields, in order: CDR3 length, V gene, J gene, clone size, D gene, CDR3 DNA, CDR3 protein. D genes are given only for firm matches. Clone size is shown for a subset of rows, as once, few, many or a class of expanded clone.

16	TRBV7-3	TRBJ2-3	.	TRBD2	TGTGCCAGCAGCTTCGGGACTAGCGGGGGTACAGATACGCAGTATTTT	CASSFGTSGGTDTQYF
18	TRBV10-1	TRBJ2-1	.	TRBD2	TGCGCCAGCAGTGATCCTAGGACTAGCGGGAGCTCCTACAATGAGCAGTTCTTC	CASSDPRTSGSSYNEQFF
14	TRBV5-1	TRBJ1-4	.	.	TGCGCCAGCAGCTTGTCCTCAGTTAATGAAAAACTGTTTTTT	CASSLSSVNEKLFF
13	TRBV7-3	TRBJ2-7	once	TRBD2	TGTGCCAGCAGCGCTAGAACGGGGGGCGAGCAGTACTTC	CASSARTGGEQYF
13	TRBV5-1	TRBJ2-5	.	TRBD1	TGCGCCAGCAGCTACAGGGGGCCCGTGACCCAGTACTTC	CASSYRGPVTQYF
14	TRBV9	TRBJ1-1	.	.	TGTGCCAGCAACCCCTCCGACGGTAGAGAGGGAGCTTTCTTT	CASNPSDGREGAFF
13	TRBV29-1	TRBJ1-5	few	TRBD1	TGCAGCGCAAACAGGGGGCAGGGCCAGCCCCAGCATTTT	CSANRGQGQPQHF
15	TRBV7-2	TRBJ1-1	.	.	TGTGCCAGCAGCCCCGACACAGGGAGGGGCACTGAAGCTTTCTTT	CASSPDTGRGTEAFF
15	TRBV28	TRBJ2-7	.	TRBD1	TGTGCCAGCAGTGCAACCGGGACAGGGCCCTACGAGCAGTACTTC	CASSATGTGPYEQYF
13	TRBV15	TRBJ2-5	.	TRBD1	TGTGCCACCAACCGGGACAGGGTGGAGACCCAGTACTTC	CATNRDRVETQYF
11	TRBV10-1	TRBJ2-5	few	.	TGCGCCAGCGATAGCCAAGAGACCCAGTACTTC	CASDSQETQYF
13	TRBV19	TRBJ2-7	.	.	TGTGCCAGTAGGGCAGGGAACTCCTACGAGCAGTACTTC	CASRAGNSYEQYF
14	TRBV27	TRBJ1-6	.	TRBD1	TGTGCCAGCGGTCCCGGGACAGGGGTTTCACCCCTCCACTTT	CASGPGTGVSPLHF
15	TRBV10-3	TRBJ2-3	few	TRBD2	TGTGCCATCAGTTTAGCGGGAGGGCATACAGATACGCAGTATTTT	CAISLAGGHTDTQYF
16	TRBV5-1	TRBJ2-1	.	TRBD2	TGCGCCAGCAGCTTGGCCGGGACTAGCGGGAGTAATGAGCAGTTCTTC	CASSLAGTSGSNEQFF
15	TRBV10-3	TRBJ2-7	.	TRBD1	TGTGCCATCAGTGAGTCCCTGACAGGGGCGTACGAGCAGTACTTC	CAISESLTGAYEQYF